A selection of T cell receptor beta chains follows, all from one sample in a study of cytomegalovirus exposure and HLA in healthy donors. Sequencing was performed with immunoSEQ multiplex PCR; in TCRdb, only in-frame clones are kept and a portion is missing. Of 75,000 to 100,000 clones in the sample, over 65% were seen once. The sample consisted of PBMCs. Every receptor here comes from a male donor in good health and CMV-seronegative. CDR3s include the opening cysteine and the closing phenylalanine or tryptophan. The order of the fields is CDR3 length, D gene, V gene, J gene, clone size, CDR3 protein, CDR3 DNA. D genes are given only for firm matches. Rows may omit the clone size; those that give it use once, few, many or a size class.

length: 13
D: .
V: TRBV4-3
J: TRBJ1-1
size: medium-sized
CDR3: CASSQVHRTEAFF
DNA: TGCGCCAGCAGCCAAGTGCACAGAACTGAAGCTTTCTTT

length: 17
D: TRBD1
V: TRBV30
J: TRBJ2-1
size: .
CDR3: CAWRRDRGGAFYNEQFF
DNA: TGTGCCTGGAGGCGGGACAGGGGAGGTGCCTTCTACAATGAGCAGTTCTTC

length: 15
D: .
V: TRBV7-6
J: TRBJ1-4
size: few
CDR3: CASSLASSSTEKLFF
DNA: TGTGCCAGCAGCTTAGCTTCTAGCTCAACAGAAAAACTGTTTTTT

length: 14
D: TRBD1
V: TRBV5-1
J: TRBJ1-1
size: .
CDR3: CASSWGDRGTEAFF
DNA: TGCGCCAGCAGCTGGGGGGACAGGGGAACTGAAGCTTTCTTT

length: 13
D: TRBD1
V: TRBV2
J: TRBJ1-5
size: .
CDR3: CASSADRAQPQHF
DNA: TGTGCCAGCAGTGCGGACAGGGCCCAGCCCCAGCATTTT

length: 12
D: TRBD2
V: TRBV29-1
J: TRBJ2-7
size: .
CDR3: CSATSGTYEQYF
DNA: TGCAGCGCTACTAGCGGAACCTACGAGCAGTACTTC

length: 14
D: TRBD2
V: TRBV9
J: TRBJ2-1
size: .
CDR3: CASSVTSGNHEQFF
DNA: TGTGCCAGCAGCGTGACTAGCGGGAACCATGAGCAGTTCTTC

length: 14
D: .
V: TRBV5-1
J: TRBJ2-4
size: .
CDR3: CASSLWSSADIQYF
DNA: TGCGCCAGCAGCTTGTGGTCATCCGCGGACATTCAGTACTTC

length: 14
D: TRBD2
V: TRBV9
J: TRBJ2-7
size: few
CDR3: CASSRMTSVDEQYF
DNA: TGTGCCAGCAGCCGAATGACTAGCGTAGACGAGCAGTACTTC

length: 13
D: TRBD2
V: TRBV6-1
J: TRBJ2-1
size: .
CDR3: CASRLAGVNEQFF
DNA: TGTGCCAGCAGGCTAGCGGGAGTCAATGAGCAGTTCTTC

length: 16
D: TRBD1
V: TRBV10-2
J: TRBJ1-4
size: once
CDR3: CASSLRTTGGKEKLFF
DNA: TGCGCCAGCAGTTTGCGTACGACAGGGGGCAAGGAAAAACTGTTTTTT